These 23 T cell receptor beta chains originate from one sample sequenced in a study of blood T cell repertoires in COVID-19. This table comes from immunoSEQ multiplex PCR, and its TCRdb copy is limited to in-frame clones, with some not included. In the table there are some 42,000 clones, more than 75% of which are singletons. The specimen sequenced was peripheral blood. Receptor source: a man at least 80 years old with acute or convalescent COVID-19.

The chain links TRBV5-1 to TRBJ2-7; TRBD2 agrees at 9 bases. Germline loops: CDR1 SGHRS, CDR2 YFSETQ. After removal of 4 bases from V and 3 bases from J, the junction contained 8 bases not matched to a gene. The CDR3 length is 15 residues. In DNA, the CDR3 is TGCGCCAGCAGCCCAGTACCTAGCGGGAACTACGAGCAGTACTTC. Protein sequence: CASSPVPSGNYEQYF.

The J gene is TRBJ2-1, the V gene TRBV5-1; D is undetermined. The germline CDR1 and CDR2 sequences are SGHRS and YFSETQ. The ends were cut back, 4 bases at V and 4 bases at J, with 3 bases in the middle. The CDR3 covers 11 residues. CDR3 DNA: TGCGCCAGCAGCGAGTACAATGAGCAGTTCTTC. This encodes CASSEYNEQFF.

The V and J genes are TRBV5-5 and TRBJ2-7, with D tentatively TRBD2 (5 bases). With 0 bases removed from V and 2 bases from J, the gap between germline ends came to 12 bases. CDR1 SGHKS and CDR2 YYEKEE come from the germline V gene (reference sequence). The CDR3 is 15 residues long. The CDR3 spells CASSLAWTGTYEQYF. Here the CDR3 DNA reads TGTGCCAGCAGCTTGGCTTGGACTGGCACCTACGAGCAGTACTTC.

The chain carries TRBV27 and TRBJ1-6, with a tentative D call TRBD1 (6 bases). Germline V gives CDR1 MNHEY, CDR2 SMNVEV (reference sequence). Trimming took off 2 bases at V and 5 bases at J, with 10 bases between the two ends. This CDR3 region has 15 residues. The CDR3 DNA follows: TGTGCCAGCAGTTTAAACCGGGACAATAATTCACCCCTCCACTTT. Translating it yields CASSLNRDNNSPLHF.

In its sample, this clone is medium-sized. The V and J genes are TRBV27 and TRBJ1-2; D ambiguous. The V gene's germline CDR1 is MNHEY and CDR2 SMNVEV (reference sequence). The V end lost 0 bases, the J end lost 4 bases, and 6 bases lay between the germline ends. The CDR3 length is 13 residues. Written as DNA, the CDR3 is TGTGCCAGCAGTTTATCAGCGGTCTATGGCTACACCTTC. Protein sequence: CASSLSAVYGYTF.

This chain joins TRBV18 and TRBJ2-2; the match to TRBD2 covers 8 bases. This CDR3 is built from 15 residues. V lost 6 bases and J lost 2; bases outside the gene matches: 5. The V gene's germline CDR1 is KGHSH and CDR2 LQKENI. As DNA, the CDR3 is TGTGCCAGCTCCCAACTAGCGGATAACACCGGGGAGCTGTTTTTT. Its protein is CASSQLADNTGELFF. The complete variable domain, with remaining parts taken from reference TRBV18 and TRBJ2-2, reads NAGVMQNPRHLVRRRGQEARLRCSPMKGHSHVYWYRQLPEEGLKFMVYLQKENIIDESGMPKERFSAEFPKEGPSILRIQQVVRGDSAAYFCASSQLADNTGELFFGEGSRLTVL.

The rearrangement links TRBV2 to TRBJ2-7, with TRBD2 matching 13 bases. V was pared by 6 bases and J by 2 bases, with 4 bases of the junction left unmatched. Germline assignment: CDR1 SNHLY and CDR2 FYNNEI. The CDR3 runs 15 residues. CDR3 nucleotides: TGTGCCAGCAGACAGACTAGCGGGGGGACCTACGAGCAGTACTTC. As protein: CASRQTSGGTYEQYF.

This chain's CDR3 is CASSQGGGAWYF. In DNA, the CDR3 is TGTGCCAGCAGCCAAGGCGGCGGGGCGTGGTATTTT. V is TRBV3-1 (or the pseudogene TRBV3-2) and J is TRBJ2-3; tentatively, D is TRBD2 (6 bases). V gave up 1 base and J gave up 14 bases, with 13 bases separating them. The CDR3 is made up of 12 amino acids. Germline V gene lookup returns CDR1 LGHDT and CDR2 YNNKEL (reference sequence).

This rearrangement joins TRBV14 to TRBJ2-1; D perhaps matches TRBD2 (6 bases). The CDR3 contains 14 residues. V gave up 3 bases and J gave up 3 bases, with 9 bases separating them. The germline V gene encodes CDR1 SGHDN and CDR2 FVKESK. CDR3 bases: TGTGCCAGCAGCCAGAGGGACTTCTACAATGAGCAGTTCTTC. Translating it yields CASSQRDFYNEQFF.

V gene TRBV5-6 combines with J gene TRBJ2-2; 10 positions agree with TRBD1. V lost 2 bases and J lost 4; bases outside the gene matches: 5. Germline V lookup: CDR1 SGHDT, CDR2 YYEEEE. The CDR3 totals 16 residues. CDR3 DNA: TGTGCCAGCAGCTTCTGGGACAGGGGTGGCACCGGGGAGCTGTTTTTT. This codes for CASSFWDRGGTGELFF.

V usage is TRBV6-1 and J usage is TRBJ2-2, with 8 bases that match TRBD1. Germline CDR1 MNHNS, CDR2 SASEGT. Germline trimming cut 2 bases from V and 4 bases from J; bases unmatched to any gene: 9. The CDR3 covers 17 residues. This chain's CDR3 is CASSEYSTGGLTGELFF. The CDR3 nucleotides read TGTGCCAGCAGTGAATATTCCACAGGGGGTCTCACCGGGGAGCTGTTTTTT.

The CDR3 DNA is TGTGCCAGCAGCTTAGGGTTCGGGCAGGGTTCCTACGAGCAGTACTTC. Translation gives CASSLGFGQGSYEQYF. The chain recombines TRBV13 with TRBJ2-7, with D tentatively TRBD1 (5 bases). Trimming left V 0 bases short and J 1 base short, with 13 bases between. The CDR3 sequence is 16 residues long. Germline assignment: CDR1 PRHDT and CDR2 FYEKMQ (reference sequence).

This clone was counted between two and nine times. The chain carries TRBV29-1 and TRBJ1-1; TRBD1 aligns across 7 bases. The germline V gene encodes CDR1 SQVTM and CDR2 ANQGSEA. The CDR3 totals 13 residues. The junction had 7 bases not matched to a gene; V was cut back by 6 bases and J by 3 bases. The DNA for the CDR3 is TGCAGCGTCGTAGGGGGCTGGGACACTGAAGCTTTCTTT. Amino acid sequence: CSVVGGWDTEAFF.

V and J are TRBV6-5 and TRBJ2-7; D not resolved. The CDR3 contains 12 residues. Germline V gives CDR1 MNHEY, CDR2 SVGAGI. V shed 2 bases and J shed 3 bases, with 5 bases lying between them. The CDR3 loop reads CASSYVNYEQYF. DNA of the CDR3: TGTGCCAGCAGTTACGTCAACTACGAGCAGTACTTC.

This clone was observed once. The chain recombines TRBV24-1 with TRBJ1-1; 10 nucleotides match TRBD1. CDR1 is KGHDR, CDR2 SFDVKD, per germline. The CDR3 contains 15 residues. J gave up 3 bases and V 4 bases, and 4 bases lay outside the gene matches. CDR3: CATSDGGQGYTEAFF. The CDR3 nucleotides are TGTGCCACCAGTGACGGGGGACAGGGGTACACTGAAGCTTTCTTT.

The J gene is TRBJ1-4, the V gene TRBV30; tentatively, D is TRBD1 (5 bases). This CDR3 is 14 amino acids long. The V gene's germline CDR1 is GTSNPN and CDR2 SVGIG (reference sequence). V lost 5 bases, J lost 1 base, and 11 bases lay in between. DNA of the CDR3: TGTGCCTGGGGGAGGGGAGGAACTAATGAAAAACTGTTTTTT. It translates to CAWGRGGTNEKLFF.

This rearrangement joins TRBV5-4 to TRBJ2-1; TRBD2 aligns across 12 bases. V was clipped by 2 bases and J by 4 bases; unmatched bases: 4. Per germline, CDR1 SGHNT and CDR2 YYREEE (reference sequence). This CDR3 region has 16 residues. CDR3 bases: TGTGCCAGCAGCTTCGCGGGACTAGCGGGTTACAATGAGCAGTTCTTC. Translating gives CASSFAGLAGYNEQFF.

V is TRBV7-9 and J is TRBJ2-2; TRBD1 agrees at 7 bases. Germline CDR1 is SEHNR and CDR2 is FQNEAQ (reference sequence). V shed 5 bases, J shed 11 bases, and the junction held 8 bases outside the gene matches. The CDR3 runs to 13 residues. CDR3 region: CASSPDRPGELFF. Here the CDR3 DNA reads TGTGCCAGCAGCCCGGACAGGCCTGGCGAGCTGTTTTTT.

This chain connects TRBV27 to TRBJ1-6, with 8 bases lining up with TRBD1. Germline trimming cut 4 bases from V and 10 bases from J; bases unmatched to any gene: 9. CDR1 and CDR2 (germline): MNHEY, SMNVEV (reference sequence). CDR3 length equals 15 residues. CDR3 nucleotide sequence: TGTGCCAGCAGTTCGGGACAGGTCGTGAAGTCACCCCTCCACTTT. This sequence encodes CASSSGQVVKSPLHF.

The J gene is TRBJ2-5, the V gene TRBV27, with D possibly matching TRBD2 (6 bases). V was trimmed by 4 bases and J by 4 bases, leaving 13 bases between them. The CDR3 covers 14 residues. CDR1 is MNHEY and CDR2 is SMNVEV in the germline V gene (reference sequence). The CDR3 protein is CASSWRDSGETQYF. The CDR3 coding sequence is TGTGCCAGCAGTTGGAGGGACTCGGGAGAGACCCAGTACTTC.

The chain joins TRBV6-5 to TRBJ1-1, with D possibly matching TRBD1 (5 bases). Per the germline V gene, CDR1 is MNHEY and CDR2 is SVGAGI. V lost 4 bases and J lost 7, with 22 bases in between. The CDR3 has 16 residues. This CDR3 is CASSSPGRGLRGEAFF. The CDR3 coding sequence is TGTGCCAGCAGTTCTCCCGGGCGGGGGTTGAGGGGTGAAGCTTTCTTT.

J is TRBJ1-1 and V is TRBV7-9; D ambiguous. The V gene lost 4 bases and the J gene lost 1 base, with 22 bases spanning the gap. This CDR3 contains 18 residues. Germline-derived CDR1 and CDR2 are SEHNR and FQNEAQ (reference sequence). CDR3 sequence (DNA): TGTGCCAGCAGCTCGTTACCGGGTCTCCTAACGGGGAACACTGAAGCTTTCTTT. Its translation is CASSSLPGLLTGNTEAFF.

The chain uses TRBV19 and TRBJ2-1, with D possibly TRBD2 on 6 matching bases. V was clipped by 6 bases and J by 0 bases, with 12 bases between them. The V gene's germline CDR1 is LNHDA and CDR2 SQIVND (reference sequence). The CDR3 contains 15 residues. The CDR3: CASRTTRSSYNEQFF. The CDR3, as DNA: TGTGCCAGTAGGACGACTAGGAGCTCCTACAATGAGCAGTTCTTC.